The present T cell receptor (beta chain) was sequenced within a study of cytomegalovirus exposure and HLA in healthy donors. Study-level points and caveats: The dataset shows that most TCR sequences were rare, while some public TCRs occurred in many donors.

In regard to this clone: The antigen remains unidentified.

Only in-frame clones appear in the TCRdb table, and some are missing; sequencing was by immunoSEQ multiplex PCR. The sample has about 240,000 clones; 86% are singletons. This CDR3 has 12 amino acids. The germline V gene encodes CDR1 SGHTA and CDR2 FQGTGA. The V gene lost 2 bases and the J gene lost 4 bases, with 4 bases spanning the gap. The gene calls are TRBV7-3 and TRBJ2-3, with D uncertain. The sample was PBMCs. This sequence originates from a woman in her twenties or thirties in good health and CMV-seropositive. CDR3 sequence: CASSLGPDTQYF. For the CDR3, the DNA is TGTGCCAGCAGCTTAGGGCCAGATACGCAGTATTTT.